Presented here are 8 T cell receptor beta chains from one specimen sequenced in a study of blood T cell repertoires in COVID-19. Clones were read by immunoSEQ multiplex PCR, and TCRdb kept only the in-frame ones, dropping some. The sample consists of around 150,000 clones, 78% of them appearing once. The source material was peripheral blood. The source of these receptors is a man in his fifties or sixties who had recovered from COVID-19.

This clone was counted a few times. The chain combines TRBV4-1 with TRBJ1-2; a possible D gene is TRBD1 (6 bases). The ends were cut back, 1 base at V and 7 bases at J, with 13 bases in the middle. Germline lookup yields CDR1 MGHRA and CDR2 YSYEKL. The CDR3 covers 14 residues. The CDR3 reads CASSQVTGKAGYTF. DNA of the CDR3: TGCGCCAGCAGCCAAGTTACAGGGAAGGCTGGCTACACCTTC.

V and J are TRBV6-2 or TRBV6-3 and TRBJ1-1, with 8 bases fitting TRBD1. Germline V CDR1 and CDR2: MNHEY, SVGEGT. J was trimmed by 2 bases and V by 5 bases; bases with no gene match: 4. This CDR3 contains 14 residues. The CDR3: CASSPDRGNTEAFF. The CDR3 region has the DNA TGTGCCAGCAGTCCCGACAGGGGTAACACTGAAGCTTTCTTT.

The V call is TRBV18, the J call TRBJ2-5, with 7 bases aligning to TRBD1. The CDR3 loop spans 17 amino acids. In germline, CDR1 is KGHSH, CDR2 LQKENI. Trimming cost V 3 bases and J 0 bases; bases outside gene matches: 10. The CDR3 spells CASSPGVGTAHQETQYF. The CDR3 DNA reads as TGTGCCAGCTCACCGGGGGTTGGGACAGCCCACCAAGAGACCCAGTACTTC.

Ten or more counts support this clone. The V gene is TRBV19, the J gene TRBJ2-7, with TRBD1 matching over 7 bases. The CDR3 totals 17 residues. The germline V gene has CDR1 LNHDA and CDR2 SQIVND (reference sequence). V was pared by 4 bases and J by 3 bases, with 15 bases of the junction left unmatched. The CDR3 sequence: CASSTSTGHPSRYEQYF. The CDR3 DNA reads as TGTGCCAGTAGTACATCGACAGGGCATCCTTCCCGCTACGAGCAGTACTTC.

This clone turned up a few times. The chain joins TRBV6-2 or TRBV6-3 to TRBJ2-5; D is possibly TRBD2 (6 bases). Per germline, CDR1 MNHEY and CDR2 SVGEGT. The CDR3 spans 16 residues. V was shortened by 5 bases and J by 5 bases, with 21 bases between the two germline ends. CDR3 in amino acids: CASSKDRRGGGETQYF. CDR3 coding DNA: TGTGCCAGCAGTAAAGACCGAAGGGGAGGAGGGGAGACCCAGTACTTC.

The gene calls are TRBV6-6 and TRBJ2-5; TRBD1 matches 7 bases. With V trimmed by 6 bases and J by 4 bases, 5 bases remained unmatched. Germline CDR1 MNHNY, CDR2 SVGAGI (reference sequence). This CDR3 contains 13 residues. CDR3 coding DNA: TGTGCCAGCAGCCGACAGGGTAGAGAGACCCAGTACTTC. Translating gives CASSRQGRETQYF.

The chain is built from TRBV24-1 and TRBJ1-1; 7 bases line up with TRBD1. CDR1 KGHDR and CDR2 SFDVKD come from the germline V gene. The CDR3 totals 15 residues. The V segment lost 7 bases and the J segment 6 bases; nucleotides outside the gene matches: 13. This CDR3 reads CATRPRDSLSAEAFF. CDR3 in DNA: TGTGCCACCAGACCCCGGGACAGCTTGTCGGCTGAAGCTTTCTTT.

This chain connects TRBV6-5 to TRBJ2-2; tentative D call: TRBD1 (6 bases). Between the trimmed V and J ends, which lost 4 bases and 3 bases, there was a span of 15 bases. The germline V gene encodes CDR1 MNHEY and CDR2 SVGAGI. This CDR3 has 16 amino acids. The CDR3 loop is CASSSTTGWYTGELFF. Here the CDR3 DNA reads TGTGCCAGCAGTTCGACGACAGGATGGTACACCGGGGAGCTGTTTTTT.